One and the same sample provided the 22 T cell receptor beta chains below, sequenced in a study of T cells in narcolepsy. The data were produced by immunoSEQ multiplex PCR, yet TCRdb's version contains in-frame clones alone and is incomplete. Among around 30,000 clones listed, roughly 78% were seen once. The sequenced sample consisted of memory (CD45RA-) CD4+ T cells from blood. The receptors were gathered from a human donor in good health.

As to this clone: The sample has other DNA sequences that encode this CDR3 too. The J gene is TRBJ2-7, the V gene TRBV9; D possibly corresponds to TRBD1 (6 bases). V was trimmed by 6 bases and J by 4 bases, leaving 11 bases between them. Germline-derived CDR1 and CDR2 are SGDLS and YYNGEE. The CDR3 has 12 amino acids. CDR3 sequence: CASNRGGYEQYF. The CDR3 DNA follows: TGTGCCAGCAACAGAGGGGGTTACGAGCAGTACTTC.

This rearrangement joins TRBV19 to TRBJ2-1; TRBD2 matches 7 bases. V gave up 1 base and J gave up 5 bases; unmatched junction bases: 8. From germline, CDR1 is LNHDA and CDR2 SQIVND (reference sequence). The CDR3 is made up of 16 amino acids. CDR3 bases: TGTGCCAGTAGTATAGCCCAAAGACTAGCAAACAATGAGCAGTTCTTC. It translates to CASSIAQRLANNEQFF.

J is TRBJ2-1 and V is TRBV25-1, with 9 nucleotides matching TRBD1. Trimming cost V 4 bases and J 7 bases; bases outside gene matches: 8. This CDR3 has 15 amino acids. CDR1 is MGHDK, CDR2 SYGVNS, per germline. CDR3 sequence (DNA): TGTGCCAGCAGTGGATCCGGACAGGGGAAGAATGAGCAGTTCTTC. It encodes CASSGSGQGKNEQFF.

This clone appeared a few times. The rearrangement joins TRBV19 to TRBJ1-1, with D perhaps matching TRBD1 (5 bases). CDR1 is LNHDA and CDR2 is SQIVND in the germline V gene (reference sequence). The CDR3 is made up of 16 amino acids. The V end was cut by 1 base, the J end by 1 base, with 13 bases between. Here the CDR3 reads CASSIARGATNTEAFF. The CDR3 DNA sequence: TGTGCCAGTAGTATAGCCCGTGGGGCAACGAACACTGAAGCTTTCTTT.

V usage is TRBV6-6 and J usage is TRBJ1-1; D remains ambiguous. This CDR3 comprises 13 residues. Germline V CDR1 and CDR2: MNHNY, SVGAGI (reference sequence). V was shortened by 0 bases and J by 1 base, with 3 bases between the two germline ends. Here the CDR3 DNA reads TGTGCCAGCAGTTACTCTGCGAACACTGAAGCTTTCTTT. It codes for CASSYSANTEAFF.

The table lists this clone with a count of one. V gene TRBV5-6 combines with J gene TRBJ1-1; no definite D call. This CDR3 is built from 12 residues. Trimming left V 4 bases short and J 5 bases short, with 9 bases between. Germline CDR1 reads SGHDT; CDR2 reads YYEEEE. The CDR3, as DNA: TGTGCCAGCAGCGCACTAAGGACTGAAGCTTTCTTT. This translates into CASSALRTEAFF.

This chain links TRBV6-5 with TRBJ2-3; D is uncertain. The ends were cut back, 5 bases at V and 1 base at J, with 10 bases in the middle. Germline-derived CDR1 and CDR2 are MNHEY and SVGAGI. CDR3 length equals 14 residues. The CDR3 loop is CASSADFRTDTQYF. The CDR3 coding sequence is TGTGCCAGCAGTGCGGATTTCCGCACAGATACGCAGTATTTT.

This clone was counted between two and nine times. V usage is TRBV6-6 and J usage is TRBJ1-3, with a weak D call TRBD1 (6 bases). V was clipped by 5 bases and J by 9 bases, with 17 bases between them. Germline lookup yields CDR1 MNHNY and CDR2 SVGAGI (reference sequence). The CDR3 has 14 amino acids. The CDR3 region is CASSTTGPWGTIYF. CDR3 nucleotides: TGTGCCAGCAGTACTACAGGGCCCTGGGGCACCATATATTTT.

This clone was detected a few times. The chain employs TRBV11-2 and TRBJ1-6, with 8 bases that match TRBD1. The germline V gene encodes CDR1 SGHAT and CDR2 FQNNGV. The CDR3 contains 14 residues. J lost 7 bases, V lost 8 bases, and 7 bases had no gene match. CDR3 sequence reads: CASQKQGVNSPLHF. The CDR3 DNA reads TGTGCCAGCCAAAAACAGGGGGTGAATTCACCCCTCCACTTT.

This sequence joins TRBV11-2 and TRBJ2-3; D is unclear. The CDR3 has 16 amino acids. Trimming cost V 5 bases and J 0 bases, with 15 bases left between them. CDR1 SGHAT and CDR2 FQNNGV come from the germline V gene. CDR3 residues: CASSPYGRVSTDTQYF. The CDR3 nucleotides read TGTGCCAGCAGCCCCTACGGACGGGTGAGCACAGATACGCAGTATTTT.

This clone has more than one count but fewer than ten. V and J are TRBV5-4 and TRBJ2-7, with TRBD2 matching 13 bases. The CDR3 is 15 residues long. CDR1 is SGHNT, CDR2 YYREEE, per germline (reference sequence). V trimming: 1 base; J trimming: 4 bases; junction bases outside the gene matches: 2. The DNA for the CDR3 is TGTGCCAGCAGCTTGCCGGGACTAGCGGGATACGAGCAGTACTTC. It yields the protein CASSLPGLAGYEQYF.

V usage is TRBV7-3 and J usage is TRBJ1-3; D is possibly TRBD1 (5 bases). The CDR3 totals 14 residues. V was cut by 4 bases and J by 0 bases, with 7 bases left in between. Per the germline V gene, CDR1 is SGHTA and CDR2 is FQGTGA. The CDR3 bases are TGTGCCAGCAGCTCCGACAGCTCTGGAAACACCATATATTTT. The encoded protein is CASSSDSSGNTIYF.

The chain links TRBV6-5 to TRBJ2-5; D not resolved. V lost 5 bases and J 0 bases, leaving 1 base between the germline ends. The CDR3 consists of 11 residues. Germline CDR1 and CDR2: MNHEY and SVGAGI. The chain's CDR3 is CASSNQETQYF. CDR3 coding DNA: TGTGCCAGCAGTAACCAAGAGACCCAGTACTTC.

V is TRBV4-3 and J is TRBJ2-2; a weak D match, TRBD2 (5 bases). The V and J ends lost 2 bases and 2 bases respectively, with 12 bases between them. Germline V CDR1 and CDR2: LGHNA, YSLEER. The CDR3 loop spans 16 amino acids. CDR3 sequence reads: CASSQHGMLNTGELFF. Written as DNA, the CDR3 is TGCGCCAGCAGCCAACACGGGATGCTTAACACCGGGGAGCTGTTTTTT.

CDR3 residues: CASSQGGDAGELFF. CDR3 nucleotides: TGCGCCAGCAGCCAAGGCGGGGACGCCGGGGAGCTGTTTTTT. V and J are TRBV4-1 and TRBJ2-2, with D perhaps TRBD2 (6 bases). Trimming left V 1 base short and J 6 bases short, with 9 bases between. This CDR3 spans 14 amino acids. The germline gives CDR1 MGHRA, CDR2 YSYEKL.

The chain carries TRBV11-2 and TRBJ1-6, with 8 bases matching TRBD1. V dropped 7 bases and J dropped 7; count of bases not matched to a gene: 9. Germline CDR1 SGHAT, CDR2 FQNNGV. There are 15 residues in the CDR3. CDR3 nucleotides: TGTGCCAGCACCCGGTCCGGGACAGGAAATTCACCCCTCCACTTT. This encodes CASTRSGTGNSPLHF.

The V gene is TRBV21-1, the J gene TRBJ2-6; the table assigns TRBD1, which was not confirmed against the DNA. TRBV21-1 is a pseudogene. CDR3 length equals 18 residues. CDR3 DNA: TGTGCCAGCAGCGGACATATAGCTACAACAAGTCGGGCCAACGTCCTGACTTTC. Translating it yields CASSGHIATTSRANVLTF.

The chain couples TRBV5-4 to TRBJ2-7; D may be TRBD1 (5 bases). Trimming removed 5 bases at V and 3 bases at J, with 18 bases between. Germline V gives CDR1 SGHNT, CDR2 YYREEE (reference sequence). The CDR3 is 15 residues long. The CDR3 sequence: CASSPWGKKSYEQYF. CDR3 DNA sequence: TGTGCCAGCAGTCCCTGGGGCAAGAAGAGCTACGAGCAGTACTTC.

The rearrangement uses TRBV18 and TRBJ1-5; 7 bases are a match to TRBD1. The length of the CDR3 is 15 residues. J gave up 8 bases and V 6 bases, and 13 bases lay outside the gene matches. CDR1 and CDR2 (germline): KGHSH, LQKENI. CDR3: CASSPTGRGTEPQHF. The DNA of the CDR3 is TGTGCCAGCTCGCCGACAGGGCGAGGTACGGAGCCCCAGCATTTT.

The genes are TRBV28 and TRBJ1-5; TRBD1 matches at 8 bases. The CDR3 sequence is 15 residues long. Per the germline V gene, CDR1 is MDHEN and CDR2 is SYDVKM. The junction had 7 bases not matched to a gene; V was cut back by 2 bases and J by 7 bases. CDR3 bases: TGTGCCAGCAGTTTAGCTACAGGGGGGAGGCAGCCCCAGCATTTT. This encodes CASSLATGGRQPQHF.

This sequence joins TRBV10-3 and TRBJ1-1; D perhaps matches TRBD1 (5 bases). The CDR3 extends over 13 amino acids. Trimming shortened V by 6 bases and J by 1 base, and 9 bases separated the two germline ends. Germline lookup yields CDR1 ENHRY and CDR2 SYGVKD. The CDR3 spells CAIRIGGNTEAFF. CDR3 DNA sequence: TGTGCCATCAGAATCGGGGGGAACACTGAAGCTTTCTTT.

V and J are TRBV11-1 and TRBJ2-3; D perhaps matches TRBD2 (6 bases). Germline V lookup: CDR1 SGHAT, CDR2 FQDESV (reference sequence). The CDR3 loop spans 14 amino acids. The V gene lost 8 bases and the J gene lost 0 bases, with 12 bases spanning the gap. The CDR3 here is CASGDSVSTDTQYF. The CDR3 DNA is TGTGCCAGCGGGGACTCAGTAAGCACAGATACGCAGTATTTT. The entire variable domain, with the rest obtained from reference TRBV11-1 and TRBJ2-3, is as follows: EAEVAQSPRYKITEKSQAVAFWCDPISGHATLYWYRQILGQGPELLVQFQDESVVDDSQLPKDRFSAERLKGVDSTLKIQPAELGDSAMYLCASGDSVSTDTQYFGPGTRLTVL.